Presented here are 30 T cell receptor beta chains from one specimen sequenced in a study of vaccination and CD4 T cells after COVID-19 (dated by TCRdb to between 2021 and 2023). The library relied on PCR. The run used an Illumina iSeq 100. At the Johns Hopkins FTIC core, DNA from the cultured CD4+ T cells underwent TCR sequencing with the Oncomine TCR Beta short-read assay. The public reads were reprocessed in TCRdb via fastp at Q25 and MiXCR, keeping in-frame beta chains. Each CDR3 protein gets just one entry, which takes the most common genes and DNA from the rows behind it. This sample holds 10,000 to 13,000 distinct CDR3 sequences; under 70% were observed only once. The ten largest clonotypes hold roughly 33% of the sample. These receptors have no known antigen. The treatment or condition label on this specimen signifies: approximately nine-day PBMC culture with coronavirus spike peptide pools or control peptides (ViraFEST assay).

Material: CD4+ T cells from blood, cultured in vitro. Source of these receptors: a human donor who had recovered from COVID-19.

The rearrangement joins TRBV6-1 to TRBJ1-6, with 11 bases fitting TRBD1. Trimming cost V 4 bases and J 12 bases; bases outside gene matches: 8. CDR3 length equals 15 residues. In germline, CDR1 is MNHNS, CDR2 SASEGT. In DNA form, the CDR3 reads TGTGCCAGCAGTGTCCTCGGACAGGGGGCAAGACCCCTCCACTTT. Protein: CASSVLGQGARPLHF.

The genes are TRBV6-1 and TRBJ2-5, with 11 bases fitting TRBD2. Per the germline V gene, CDR1 is MNHNS and CDR2 is SASEGT. The V and J ends lost 6 bases and 5 bases, in that order; junction bases with no gene match: 17. The CDR3 consists of 18 residues. CDR3 residues: CASRRPGLAGGNKETQYF. The DNA for the CDR3 is TGTGCCAGCAGGCGCCCGGGCCTAGCGGGGGGAAATAAGGAGACCCAGTACTTC.

This clonotype was seen only a few times. The junction shows a germline mismatch at one end, possibly a read error. V gene TRBV2 combines with J gene TRBJ1-2; 7 nucleotides align to TRBD1. Germline CDR1 SNHLY, CDR2 FYNNEI. CDR3 size: 14 residues. The CDR3 DNA follows: TGTGCCAGCAGTGATATCCGGGACAGAGAAGTCAGAGCCTTC. Its protein is CASSDIRDREVRAF.

This rearrangement joins TRBV7-9 to TRBJ2-1; TRBD2 agrees at 12 bases. V lost 1 base, J lost 9 bases, and 13 bases stayed unmatched. The CDR3 extends over 18 amino acids. The germline CDR1 and CDR2 sequences are SEHNR and FQNEAQ (reference sequence). Here the CDR3 reads CASSLGLAGVSPHGEQFF. As DNA, the CDR3 is TGTGCCAGCAGCTTAGGACTAGCGGGAGTATCCCCCCACGGTGAGCAGTTCTTC.

This chain uses TRBV20-1 with TRBJ2-7, with D possibly matching TRBD2 (5 bases). With 6 bases removed from V and 3 bases from J, the gap between germline ends came to 21 bases. The CDR3 sequence is 15 residues long. The germline gives CDR1 DFQATT, CDR2 SNEGSKA (reference sequence). CDR3 bases: TGCAGTGCACTGGGAGAGATGGCCCCTAACTACGAGCAGTACTTC. Its translation: CSALGEMAPNYEQYF.

The chain employs TRBV6-2 or TRBV6-3 and TRBJ1-1; 8 bases are shared with TRBD1. Germline loops: CDR1 MNHEY, CDR2 SVGEGT. CDR3 length: 15 residues. The junction had 14 bases not matched to a gene; V was cut back by 7 bases and J by 7 bases. In DNA form, the CDR3 reads TGTGCCAGCACCGACCCCGGGACAGGTACCCGTGAAGCTTTCTTT. Amino acid sequence: CASTDPGTGTREAFF.

The V call is TRBV24-1, the J call TRBJ2-1; 7 bases map to TRBD1. The CDR3 contains 12 residues. CDR1 KGHDR and CDR2 SFDVKD come from the germline V gene. After removal of 5 bases from V and 8 bases from J, the junction contained 2 bases not matched to a gene. The DNA for the CDR3 is TGTGCCACCAGTGGACAGGGCCATGAGCAGTTCTTC. Its translation: CATSGQGHEQFF.

The chain is built from TRBV2 and TRBJ1-1; 8 nucleotides match TRBD1. This CDR3 has 15 residues. Trimming removed 7 bases from V and 0 bases from J; junction bases left unmatched: 7. Germline CDR1 and CDR2: SNHLY and FYNNEI. The CDR3 here is CASTRDRPMNTEAFF. Here the CDR3 DNA reads TGTGCCAGCACCAGGGACAGGCCTATGAACACTGAAGCTTTCTTT.

The rearrangement links TRBV27 to TRBJ2-7; a weak D match, TRBD2 (7 bases). With 6 bases removed from V and 2 bases from J, the gap between germline ends came to 14 bases. The germline CDR1 and CDR2 sequences are MNHEY and SMNVEV (reference sequence). This CDR3 comprises 14 residues. The CDR3, as DNA: TGTGCCAGCAGGTTCCGGGGGGCAACCTACGAGCAGTACTTC. This translates into CASRFRGATYEQYF.

V and J are TRBV6-5 and TRBJ1-5; 7 bases map to TRBD1. The CDR3 length is 15 residues. CDR1 is MNHEY and CDR2 is SVGAGI in the germline V gene. V was clipped by 0 bases and J by 6 bases; unmatched bases: 5. The CDR3 here is CASSYSDRMGQPQHF. The CDR3 nucleotides are TGTGCCAGCAGTTACTCGGACAGGATGGGTCAGCCCCAGCATTTT.

The rearrangement joins TRBV27 to TRBJ1-5; D is unclear. The CDR3 is 11 residues long. Germline V gene data show CDR1 as MNHEY and CDR2 as SMNVEV (reference sequence). V dropped 5 bases and J dropped 8 bases, with 7 bases sitting between them. CDR3 amino acids: CASSPREPQHF. Here the CDR3 DNA reads TGTGCCAGCAGTCCGAGGGAGCCCCAGCATTTT.

This clonotype was found a few times. The J gene is TRBJ1-2, the V gene TRBV15, with D perhaps matching TRBD1 (5 bases). Germline lookup yields CDR1 LNHNV and CDR2 YYDKDF (reference sequence). This CDR3 has 14 amino acids. V was clipped by 1 base and J by 6 bases, with 12 bases between them. The CDR3 DNA reads as TGTGCCACCAGCAGAGGGGGCCGGGTCGATGGCTACACCTTC. Translation: CATSRGGRVDGYTF.

A few counts support this clonotype. V usage is TRBV7-2 and J usage is TRBJ1-1; D may be TRBD1 (6 bases). CDR3 size: 12 residues. V lost 2 bases and J lost 5, with 6 bases in between. CDR1 and CDR2 (germline): SGHTA, FQGNSA. The CDR3: CASSLTGTEAFF. As DNA, the CDR3 is TGTGCCAGCAGCTTAACAGGGACTGAAGCTTTCTTT.

In regard to this clonotype: Being one base from a much bigger clone, this may be a read error. V usage is TRBV11-2 and J usage is TRBJ1-2; D is uncertain. V lost 3 bases to trimming and J lost 8 bases, with 19 bases between them. Germline assignment: CDR1 SGHAT and CDR2 FQNNGV. CDR3 size: 15 residues. The CDR3 bases are TGTGCCAGCAGCTTTCGGGTACAGCGCTCGTTCGGCTACACCTTC. Translation: CASSFRVQRSFGYTF.

This chain links TRBV7-9 with TRBJ2-5; the D is unclear. Trimming left V 4 bases short and J 4 bases short, with 4 bases between. The CDR3 runs 11 residues. Germline assignment: CDR1 SEHNR and CDR2 FQNEAQ (reference sequence). This CDR3 reads CASSSVETQYF. The DNA of the CDR3 is TGTGCCAGCAGCTCGGTAGAGACCCAGTACTTC. Full variable domain (remainder filled in from reference TRBV7-9 and TRBJ2-5): DTGVSQNPRHKITKRGQNVTFRCDPISEHNRLYWYRQTLGQGPEFLTYFQNEAQLEKSRLLSDRFSAERPKGSFSTLEIQRTEQGDSAMYLCASSSVETQYFGPGTRLLVL.

The rearrangement links TRBV11-2 to TRBJ1-1; no clear D. V gave up 0 bases and J gave up 1 base, with 9 bases separating them. Germline V lookup: CDR1 SGHAT, CDR2 FQNNGV. This CDR3 has 15 residues. CDR3 loop: CASSLDNAGNTEAFF. CDR3 DNA: TGTGCCAGCAGCTTAGATAACGCAGGGAACACTGAAGCTTTCTTT.

This clonotype was detected a few times. The gene calls are TRBV20-1 and TRBJ1-4, with D possibly TRBD1 on 5 matching bases. This CDR3 region has 13 residues. The germline gives CDR1 DFQATT, CDR2 SNEGSKA (reference sequence). Between the trimmed V and J ends, which lost 3 bases and 8 bases, there was a span of 13 bases. CDR3 sequence: CSASEGSGEKLFF. In DNA, the CDR3 is TGCAGTGCTAGTGAGGGATCAGGGGAAAAACTGTTTTTT.

The CDR3 coding sequence is TGTGCCAGCAGCGTGGGCACTAACTATGGCTACACCTTC. Translating it yields CASSVGTNYGYTF. This chain joins TRBV9 and TRBJ1-2; D call uncertain. This CDR3 comprises 13 residues. The germline V gene has CDR1 SGDLS and CDR2 YYNGEE. Trimming left V 2 bases short and J 0 bases short, with 5 bases between.

The gene calls are TRBV2 and TRBJ1-2; tentative D call: TRBD1 (5 bases). The V and J ends lost 3 bases and 4 bases respectively, with 12 bases between them. The CDR3 has 14 residues. Germline V lookup: CDR1 SNHLY, CDR2 FYNNEI. Here the CDR3 DNA reads TGTGCCAGCAGTGACCTCAACGGGGCCTATGGCTACACCTTC. Protein sequence: CASSDLNGAYGYTF.

The genes are TRBV5-4 and TRBJ1-1, with TRBD1 matching over 7 bases. Germline V gene data show CDR1 as SGHNT and CDR2 as YYREEE (reference sequence). The CDR3 spans 15 residues. Germline trimming cut 4 bases from V and 10 bases from J; bases unmatched to any gene: 16. The CDR3 sequence: CASSTPDRNRGGAFF. Here the CDR3 DNA reads TGTGCCAGCAGCACCCCGGACAGGAATCGTGGGGGAGCTTTCTTT.

This clonotype appeared a single time. J is TRBJ1-1 and V is TRBV7-9, with D unclear. Looked up from germline, CDR1 is SEHNR and CDR2 is FQNEAQ (reference sequence). With 4 bases removed from V and 8 bases from J, the gap between germline ends came to 17 bases. The CDR3 consists of 14 residues. Here the CDR3 reads CASSWSDRAPEAFF. The CDR3 DNA follows: TGTGCCAGCAGCTGGTCGGACCGGGCCCCCGAAGCTTTCTTT.

This rearrangement joins TRBV29-1 to TRBJ2-2; 9 bases align to TRBD1. There are 13 residues in the CDR3. The V segment lost 6 bases and the J segment 6 bases; nucleotides outside the gene matches: 5. The germline V gene encodes CDR1 SQVTM and CDR2 ANQGSEA. CDR3 in DNA: TGCAGCGTAATTACAGGGGGCCCCGGGGAGCTGTTTTTT. This encodes CSVITGGPGELFF.

A few counts support this clonotype. This chain uses TRBV29-1 with TRBJ2-3; D is unclear. Germline CDR1 SQVTM, CDR2 ANQGSEA. The germline V and J ends were trimmed by 7 bases and 4 bases, with 15 bases remaining between them. CDR3 length: 13 amino acids. The CDR3 nucleotides are TGCAGCGCCGAAGGAGCCCCCGCAGATACGCAGTATTTT. Translated: CSAEGAPADTQYF.

The V gene is TRBV20-1, the J gene TRBJ1-5; weak D call: TRBD1 (5 bases). The CDR3 covers 12 residues. The V and J ends lost 3 bases and 4 bases respectively, with 7 bases between them. The germline V gene encodes CDR1 DFQATT and CDR2 SNEGSKA (reference sequence). The CDR3 here is CSASKGNQPQHF. Here the CDR3 DNA reads TGCAGTGCTAGTAAGGGGAATCAGCCCCAGCATTTT.

V is TRBV25-1 and J is TRBJ1-5, with a possible D match to TRBD1 (5 bases). CDR3 length equals 13 residues. V was pared by 6 bases and J by 3 bases, with 9 bases between. Germline loops: CDR1 MGHDK, CDR2 SYGVNS. The CDR3 sequence: CASRQDDNQPQHF. The DNA for the CDR3 is TGTGCCAGCAGACAGGATGACAATCAGCCCCAGCATTTT.

This sequence joins TRBV2 and TRBJ2-3; the match to TRBD2 covers 11 bases. In germline, CDR1 is SNHLY, CDR2 FYNNEI. The V gene end was trimmed by 1 base and the J gene end by 3 bases; junction bases not matched to a gene: 6. This CDR3 has 17 amino acids. The CDR3 sequence: CASSEGAASGRTDTQYF. In nucleotides, the CDR3 is TGTGCCAGCAGTGAAGGAGCGGCTAGCGGGAGGACAGATACGCAGTATTTT.

DNA of the CDR3: TGTGCCACCGGTTCTGGGGGGAATCAGCCCCAGCATTTT. It encodes CATGSGGNQPQHF. The V and J genes are TRBV24-1 and TRBJ1-5; D might be TRBD1 (5 bases). Per germline, CDR1 KGHDR and CDR2 SFDVKD. This CDR3 has 13 amino acids. The V end was cut by 9 bases, the J end by 4 bases, with 12 bases between.

V is TRBV27 and J is TRBJ2-2, with D possibly TRBD2 on 6 matching bases. Germline V CDR1 and CDR2: MNHEY, SMNVEV (reference sequence). Trimming stripped 3 bases from V and 7 bases from J, with 12 bases between. The CDR3 is made up of 14 amino acids. The CDR3 region has the DNA TGTGCCAGCAGTTTGGCGGGGTGGGGCGGGGAGCTGTTTTTT. Translating it yields CASSLAGWGGELFF.

The chain is built from TRBV6-5 and TRBJ1-1; possibly TRBD1 for D (6 bases). V lost 2 bases, J lost 3 bases, and 10 bases lay in between. This CDR3 region has 14 residues. Germline loops: CDR1 MNHEY, CDR2 SVGAGI. The CDR3 DNA reads as TGTGCCAGCAGTTACGGGGGCCGGGACACTGAAGCTTTCTTT. Translating gives CASSYGGRDTEAFF.

The chain couples TRBV6-1 to TRBJ2-2; perhaps TRBD2 as D (5 bases). The V gene lost 6 bases and the J gene lost 2 bases, with 10 bases spanning the gap. The CDR3 length is 14 residues. CDR1 and CDR2 (germline): MNHNS, SASEGT. The CDR3 region has the DNA TGTGCCAGCAGCCGAGGGCCAAACACCGGGGAGCTGTTTTTT. It specifies CASSRGPNTGELFF.